A selection of T cell receptor beta chains follows, all from one sample in a study of T cell responses to AZD1222 COVID-19 vaccine. The method was immunoSEQ multiplex PCR; TCRdb's version includes in-frame clones alone and lacks a portion of them. Here the sample spans around 140,000 clones, about nine tenths being singletons. The sample was peripheral blood, taken on day 0 of AZD1222 vaccination. These receptors came from an adult in good health. The CDR3 runs from the conserved cysteine through the conserved F or W. D genes are given only for firm matches. Clone sizes are given selectively: once, few, many, or a class where the clone is expanded.

j_call d_call clone_size cdr3_length v_call cdr3_aa cdr3_nt
TRBJ1-6 NA NA 14 TRBV7-9 CASSLAGGNPPLHF TGTGCCAGCAGCTTAGCTGGCGGCAATCCACCCCTCCACTTT
TRBJ1-1 NA NA 16 TRBV14 CASSQDPGTLNTEAFF TGTGCCAGCAGCCAAGACCCCGGGACGCTAAACACTGAAGCTTTCTTT
TRBJ1-1 TRBD1 NA 13 TRBV2 CASRPGTANEAFF TGTGCCAGCAGACCCGGGACAGCGAATGAAGCTTTCTTT
TRBJ1-1 TRBD1 once 16 TRBV29-1 CSVGGTGGRANTEAFF TGCAGCGTTGGCGGGACAGGGGGGAGGGCTAACACTGAAGCTTTCTTT
TRBJ1-5 TRBD1 NA 18 TRBV6-1 CASSDLLRGQGASQPQHF TGTGCCAGCAGTGACCTCTTGAGAGGGCAGGGGGCGTCACAGCCCCAGCATTTT
TRBJ2-5 TRBD2 NA 14 TRBV3-1/TRBV3-2 CASTIAGIGETQYF TGTGCCAGCACCATAGCGGGAATTGGTGAGACCCAGTACTTC
TRBJ1-5 TRBD1 NA 14 TRBV19 CASSLTGGNQPQHF TGTGCCAGTAGCCTCACAGGGGGCAATCAGCCCCAGCATTTT
TRBJ2-7 TRBD1 NA 16 TRBV27 CASSKLRDRGIYEQYF TGTGCCAGCAGTAAACTCCGGGACAGGGGGATCTACGAGCAGTACTTC
TRBJ1-1 NA NA 14 TRBV30 CAWSPGGQNTEAFF TGTGCCTGGAGTCCGGGTGGCCAAAACACTGAAGCTTTCTTT
TRBJ1-4 NA few 14 TRBV6-5 CASNERGAGEKLFF TGTGCCAGCAACGAGAGGGGGGCTGGCGAAAAACTGTTTTTT
TRBJ1-1 NA NA 14 TRBV5-4 CASSLEAAPSKAFF TGTGCCAGCAGCTTGGAAGCGGCTCCCAGCAAAGCTTTCTTT
TRBJ1-2 TRBD1 NA 15 TRBV5-6 CASRPTGGAGYGYTF TGTGCCAGCAGGCCTACAGGGGGCGCAGGGTATGGCTACACCTTC
TRBJ1-2 TRBD1 NA 16 TRBV5-4 CASSLVEGQGNDGYTF TGTGCCAGCAGCTTGGTAGAAGGACAGGGGAATGATGGCTACACCTTC
TRBJ2-7 NA NA 16 TRBV27 CASRRPGGQGGYEQYF TGTGCCAGCAGAAGGCCGGGAGGGCAGGGGGGCTACGAGCAGTACTTC
TRBJ2-1 NA NA 15 TRBV10-2 CASRDSGNSYNEQFF TGCGCCAGCAGGGATAGCGGCAACTCCTACAATGAGCAGTTCTTC
TRBJ2-5 TRBD2 NA 18 TRBV4-1 CASSQDLSGRGFQETQYF TGCGCCAGCAGCCAAGATCTTAGCGGGAGGGGGTTCCAAGAGACCCAGTACTTC
TRBJ1-5 NA NA 15 TRBV23-1 CASSQEPQGRQPQHF TGCGCCAGCAGTCAGGAGCCGCAGGGACGACAGCCCCAGCATTTT
TRBJ1-2 NA NA 11 TRBV29-1 CSVGTLNGYTF TGCAGCGTTGGGACGTTAAATGGCTACACCTTC
TRBJ2-5 NA NA 15 TRBV19 CASSPGGQRRETQYF TGTGCCAGTAGTCCGGGAGGACAGCGACGAGAGACCCAGTACTTC
TRBJ2-5 TRBD2 once 14 TRBV3-1/TRBV3-2 CASSQRAGEETQYF TGTGCCAGCAGCCAAAGGGCGGGAGAAGAGACCCAGTACTTC
TRBJ2-3 NA NA 15 TRBV27 CASSWTNDVTDTQYF TGTGCCAGCAGTTGGACTAATGATGTCACAGATACGCAGTATTTT
TRBJ1-5 NA once 15 TRBV27 CASSSRGGVNQPQHF TGTGCCAGCAGTTCGAGGGGGGGAGTCAATCAGCCCCAGCATTTT
TRBJ1-5 TRBD1 NA 14 TRBV29-1 CSVSGTGGDQPQHF TGCAGCGTTTCCGGGACAGGAGGGGATCAGCCCCAGCATTTT
TRBJ2-1 TRBD2 NA 14 TRBV9 CASSVEGLDGEQFF TGTGCCAGCAGCGTAGAGGGACTAGACGGTGAGCAGTTCTTC